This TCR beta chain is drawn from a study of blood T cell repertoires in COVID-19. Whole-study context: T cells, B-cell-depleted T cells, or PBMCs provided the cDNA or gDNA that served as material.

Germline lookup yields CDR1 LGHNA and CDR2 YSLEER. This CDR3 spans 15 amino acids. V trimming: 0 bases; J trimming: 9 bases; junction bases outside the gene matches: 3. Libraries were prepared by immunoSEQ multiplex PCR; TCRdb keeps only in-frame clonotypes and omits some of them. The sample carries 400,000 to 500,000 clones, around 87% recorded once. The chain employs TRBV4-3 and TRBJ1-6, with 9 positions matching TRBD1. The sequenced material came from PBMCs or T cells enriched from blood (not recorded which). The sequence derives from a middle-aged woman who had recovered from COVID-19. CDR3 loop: CASSQDRTGVSPLHF. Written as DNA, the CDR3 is TGCGCCAGCAGCCAAGACCGGACAGGGGTTTCACCCCTCCACTTT.